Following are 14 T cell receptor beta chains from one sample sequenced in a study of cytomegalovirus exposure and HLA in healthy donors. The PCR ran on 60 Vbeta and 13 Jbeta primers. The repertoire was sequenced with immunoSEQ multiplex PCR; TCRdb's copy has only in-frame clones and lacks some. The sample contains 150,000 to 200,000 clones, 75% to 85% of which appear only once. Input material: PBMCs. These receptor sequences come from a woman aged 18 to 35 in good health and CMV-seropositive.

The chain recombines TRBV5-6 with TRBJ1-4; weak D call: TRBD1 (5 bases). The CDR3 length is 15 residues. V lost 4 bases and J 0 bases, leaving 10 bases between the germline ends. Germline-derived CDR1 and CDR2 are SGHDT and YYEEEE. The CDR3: CASSGGGATNEKLFF. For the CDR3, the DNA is TGTGCCAGCAGCGGCGGGGGTGCAACTAATGAAAAACTGTTTTTT.

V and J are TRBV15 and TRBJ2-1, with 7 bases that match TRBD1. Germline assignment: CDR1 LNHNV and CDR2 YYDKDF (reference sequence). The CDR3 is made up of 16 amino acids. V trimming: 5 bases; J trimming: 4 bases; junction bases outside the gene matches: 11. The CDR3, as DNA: TGTGCCACCAGCGCGGTCACAGGGGAGCGGTACAATGAGCAGTTCTTC. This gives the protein CATSAVTGERYNEQFF.

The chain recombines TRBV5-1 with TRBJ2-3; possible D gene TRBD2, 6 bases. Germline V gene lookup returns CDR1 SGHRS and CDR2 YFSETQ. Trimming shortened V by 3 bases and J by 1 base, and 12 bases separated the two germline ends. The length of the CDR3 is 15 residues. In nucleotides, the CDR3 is TGCGCCAGCAGCTGGATGGAGGGCGGCACAGATACGCAGTATTTT. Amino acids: CASSWMEGGTDTQYF.

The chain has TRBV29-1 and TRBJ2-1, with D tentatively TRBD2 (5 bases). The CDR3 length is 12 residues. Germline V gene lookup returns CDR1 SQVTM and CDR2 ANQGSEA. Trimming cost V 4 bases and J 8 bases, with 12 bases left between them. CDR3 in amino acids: CSVVLASDEQFF. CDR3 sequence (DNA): TGCAGCGTTGTGCTAGCCAGCGATGAGCAGTTCTTC.

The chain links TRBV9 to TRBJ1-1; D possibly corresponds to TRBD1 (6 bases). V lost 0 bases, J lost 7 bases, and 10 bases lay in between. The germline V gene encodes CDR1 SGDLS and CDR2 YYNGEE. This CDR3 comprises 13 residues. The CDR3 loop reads CASSVGQAGEAFF. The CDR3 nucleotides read TGTGCCAGCAGCGTAGGACAGGCGGGTGAAGCTTTCTTT.

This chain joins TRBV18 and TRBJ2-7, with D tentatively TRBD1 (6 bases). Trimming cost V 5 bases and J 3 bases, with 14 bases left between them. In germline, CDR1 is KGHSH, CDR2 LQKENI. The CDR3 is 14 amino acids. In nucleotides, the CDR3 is TGTGCCAGCTCATCTGGAACAGGGTTCTACGAGCAGTACTTC. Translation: CASSSGTGFYEQYF. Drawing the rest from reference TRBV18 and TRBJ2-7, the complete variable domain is NAGVMQNPRHLVRRRGQEARLRCSPMKGHSHVYWYRQLPEEGLKFMVYLQKENIIDESGMPKERFSAEFPKEGPSILRIQQVVRGDSAAYFCASSSGTGFYEQYFGPGTRLTVT.

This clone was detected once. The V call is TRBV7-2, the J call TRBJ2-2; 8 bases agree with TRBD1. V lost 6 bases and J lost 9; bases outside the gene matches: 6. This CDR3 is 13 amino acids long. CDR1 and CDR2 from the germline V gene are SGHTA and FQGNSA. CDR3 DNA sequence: TGTGCCAGCAGGAAGACAGGGGACCGGGAGCTGTTTTTT. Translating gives CASRKTGDRELFF.

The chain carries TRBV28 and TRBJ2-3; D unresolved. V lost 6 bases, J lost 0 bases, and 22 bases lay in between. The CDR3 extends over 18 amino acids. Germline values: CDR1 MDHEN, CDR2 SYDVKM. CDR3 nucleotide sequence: TGTGCCAGCAGCGATTCCACCGAGGCAGCTTCTAGCACAGATACGCAGTATTTT. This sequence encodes CASSDSTEAASSTDTQYF. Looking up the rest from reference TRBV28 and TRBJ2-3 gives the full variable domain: DVKVTQSSRYLVKRTGEKVFLECVQDMDHENMFWYRQDPGLGLRLIYFSYDVKMKEKGDIPEGYSVSREKKERFSLILESASTNQTSMYLCASSDSTEAASSTDTQYFGPGTRLTVL.

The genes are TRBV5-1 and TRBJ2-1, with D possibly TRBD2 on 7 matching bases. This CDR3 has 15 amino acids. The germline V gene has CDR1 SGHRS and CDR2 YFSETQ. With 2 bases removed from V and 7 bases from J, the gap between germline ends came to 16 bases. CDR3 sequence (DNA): TGCGCCAGCAGCTTTTCCTTGGGGGGGCCTAATGAGCAGTTCTTC. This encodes CASSFSLGGPNEQFF.

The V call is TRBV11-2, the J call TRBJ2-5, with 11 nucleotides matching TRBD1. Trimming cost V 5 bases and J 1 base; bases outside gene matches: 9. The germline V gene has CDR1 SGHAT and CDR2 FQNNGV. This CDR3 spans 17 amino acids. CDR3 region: CASSRTGGISSQETQYF. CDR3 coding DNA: TGTGCCAGCAGCCGGACAGGGGGCATATCCTCCCAAGAGACCCAGTACTTC.

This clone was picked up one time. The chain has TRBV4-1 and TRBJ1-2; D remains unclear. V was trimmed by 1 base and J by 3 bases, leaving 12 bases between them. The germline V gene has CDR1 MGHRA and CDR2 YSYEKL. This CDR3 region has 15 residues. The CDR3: CASSQVALSHYGYTF. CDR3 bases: TGCGCCAGCAGCCAAGTGGCCTTATCACACTATGGCTACACCTTC.

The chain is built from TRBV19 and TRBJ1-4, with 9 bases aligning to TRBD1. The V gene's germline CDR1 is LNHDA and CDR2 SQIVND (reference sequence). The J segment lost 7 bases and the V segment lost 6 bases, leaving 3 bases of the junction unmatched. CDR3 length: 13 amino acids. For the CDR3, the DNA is TGTGCCAGTAGGGGGACAGGGTCTGAAAAACTGTTTTTT. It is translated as CASRGTGSEKLFF.

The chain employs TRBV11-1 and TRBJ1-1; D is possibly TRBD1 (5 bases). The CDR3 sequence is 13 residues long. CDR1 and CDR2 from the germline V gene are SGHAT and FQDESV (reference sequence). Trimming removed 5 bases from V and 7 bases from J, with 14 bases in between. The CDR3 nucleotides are TGTGCCAGCAGCCGGACGGGGGGAGGTGAAGCTTTCTTT. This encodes CASSRTGGGEAFF. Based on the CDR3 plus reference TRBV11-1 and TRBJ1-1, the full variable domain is EAEVAQSPRYKITEKSQAVAFWCDPISGHATLYWYRQILGQGPELLVQFQDESVVDDSQLPKDRFSAERLKGVDSTLKIQPAELGDSAMYLCASSRTGGGEAFFGQGTRLTVV.

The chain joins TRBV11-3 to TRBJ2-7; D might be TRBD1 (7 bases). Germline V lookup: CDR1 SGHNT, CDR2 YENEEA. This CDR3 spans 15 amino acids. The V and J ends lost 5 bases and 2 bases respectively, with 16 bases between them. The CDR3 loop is CASSPGGDRAYEQYF. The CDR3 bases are TGTGCCAGCAGCCCCGGAGGGGACAGAGCCTACGAGCAGTACTTC.